The next 23 T cell receptor beta chains were all read from a single sample in a study of somatic mutations in cytotoxic T cells in rheumatoid arthritis. Measured with immunoSEQ multiplex PCR; TCRdb has only the in-frame clones, and not every one. The sample contains about 14,000 clones, 60% to 80% of which appear only once. Sequenced material: CD8+ T cells sorted from blood. The receptor source for this set is an adult with rheumatoid arthritis.

The chain uses TRBV7-9 and TRBJ1-1; D is uncertain. The V and J ends lost 5 bases and 0 bases respectively, with 10 bases between them. Germline CDR1 SEHNR, CDR2 FQNEAQ (reference sequence). The CDR3 contains 14 residues. CDR3 DNA sequence: TGTGCCAGCAGCACGGACGCCCTGAACACTGAAGCTTTCTTT. Residues: CASSTDALNTEAFF.

This rearrangement joins TRBV27 to TRBJ1-5, with D unresolved. The CDR3 totals 12 residues. CDR1 is MNHEY and CDR2 is SMNVEV in the germline V gene (reference sequence). V was clipped by 2 bases and J by 7 bases, with 6 bases between them. The CDR3: CASSLVGQPQHF. The CDR3 region has the DNA TGTGCCAGCAGTTTAGTGGGCCAGCCCCAGCATTTT.

The genes are TRBV14 and TRBJ2-3; D gene unclear. Germline V gene lookup returns CDR1 SGHDN and CDR2 FVKESK. V gave up 3 bases and J gave up 0 bases, with 10 bases separating them. The CDR3 spans 15 residues. The CDR3 reads CASSHGIPSTDTQYF. CDR3 bases: TGTGCCAGCAGCCATGGCATCCCGAGCACAGATACGCAGTATTTT. Filled out from reference TRBV14 and TRBJ2-3, the complete variable domain reads EAGVTQFPSHSVIEKGQTVTLRCDPISGHDNLYWYRRVMGKEIKFLLHFVKESKQDESGMPNNRFLAERTGGTYSTLKVQPAELEDSGVYFCASSHGIPSTDTQYFGPGTRLTVL.

This clone counts as large. The chain is built from TRBV2 and TRBJ1-1, with a possible D match to TRBD1 (6 bases). The V end lost 8 bases, the J end lost 1 base, and 20 bases lay between the germline ends. The CDR3 has 16 amino acids. Germline V gene sequence: CDR1 SNHLY, CDR2 FYNNEI. The CDR3 bases are TGTGCCAGCTACGGGACACCCGAATCCTCGAACACTGAAGCTTTCTTT. This sequence encodes CASYGTPESSNTEAFF.

This chain joins TRBV28 and TRBJ2-2, with TRBD2 identical over 9 bases. The ends lost 4 bases at V and 2 bases at J; junction bases unmatched: 14. CDR1 and CDR2 (germline): MDHEN, SYDVKM. This CDR3 region has 19 residues. CDR3 loop: CASSSRIAGAKPNTGELFF. CDR3 nucleotides: TGTGCCAGCAGTTCCAGGATAGCGGGGGCCAAACCAAACACCGGGGAGCTGTTTTTT.

By frequency in the sample, this clone is large. The chain employs TRBV29-1 and TRBJ1-1; D not resolved. The length of the CDR3 is 11 residues. Per germline, CDR1 SQVTM and CDR2 ANQGSEA. Trimming shortened V by 5 bases and J by 2 bases, and 6 bases separated the two germline ends. CDR3 loop: CSVRVNTEAFF. In DNA form, the CDR3 reads TGCAGCGTTAGGGTAAACACTGAAGCTTTCTTT.

The chain recombines TRBV9 with TRBJ2-1; weak D call: TRBD2 (7 bases). Germline V gene sequence: CDR1 SGDLS, CDR2 YYNGEE. The CDR3 sequence is 15 residues long. V was trimmed by 3 bases and J by 4 bases, leaving 14 bases between them. Written as DNA, the CDR3 is TGTGCCAGCAGCGCGATAGGGGGGGGATACAATGAGCAGTTCTTC. Protein: CASSAIGGGYNEQFF.

This clone was counted only a few times. The J gene is TRBJ2-7, the V gene TRBV27; a weak D match, TRBD1 (6 bases). This CDR3 spans 14 amino acids. Trimming removed 8 bases at V and 7 bases at J, with 21 bases between. Germline V gene sequence: CDR1 MNHEY, CDR2 SMNVEV (reference sequence). The CDR3 coding sequence is TGTGCCAGCGGAACCGGGACACCCTTTAGTGAGCAGTACTTC. It translates to CASGTGTPFSEQYF.

CDR3 nucleotides: TGTGCCAGCAGCCCACGCCCCAGCGGGGGGGCCGTGAAAGAGACCCAGTACTTC. Translated: CASSPRPSGGAVKETQYF. This rearrangement joins TRBV9 to TRBJ2-5; TRBD2 matches 10 bases. The CDR3 spans 18 residues. V shed 4 bases, J shed 3 bases, and the junction held 15 bases outside the gene matches. Germline CDR1 SGDLS, CDR2 YYNGEE.

This chain uses TRBV23-1 with TRBJ1-3, with TRBD1 identical over 9 bases. TRBV23-1 is sorted into the ORF group, with uncertain function. V dropped 3 bases and J dropped 2; count of bases not matched to a gene: 8. The CDR3 extends over 17 amino acids. Here the CDR3 DNA reads TGCGCCAGCAGTCACTGCGAAGACAGGGGGACTGGAAACACCATATATTTT. Its translation: CASSHCEDRGTGNTIYF.

The V gene is TRBV9, the J gene TRBJ1-1; TRBD1 aligns across 10 bases. This CDR3 contains 15 residues. Losses at the gene ends were 1 base for V and 5 bases for J; bases not matched to a gene: 5. Germline V CDR1 and CDR2: SGDLS, YYNGEE. CDR3 coding DNA: TGTGCCAGCAGCGTAACCGGGACAGGGGTTACTGAAGCTTTCTTT. This translates into CASSVTGTGVTEAFF.

V is TRBV28 and J is TRBJ2-1; 8 bases are shared with TRBD1. CDR1 and CDR2 (germline): MDHEN, SYDVKM. J gave up 10 bases and V 7 bases, and 12 bases lay outside the gene matches. The CDR3 is 14 residues long. CDR3 sequence: CASTLYRGALEQFF. Here the CDR3 DNA reads TGTGCCAGCACCCTTTACAGGGGGGCCTTGGAGCAGTTCTTC.

The chain uses TRBV5-5 and TRBJ1-2; TRBD1 is a possible D gene (5 bases). The V end lost 1 base, the J end lost 13 bases, and 29 bases lay between the germline ends. This CDR3 is built from 17 residues. CDR1 and CDR2 from the germline V gene are SGHKS and YYEKEE (reference sequence). This chain's CDR3 is CASSLRSGGTSEVETTF. CDR3 DNA: TGTGCCAGCAGCTTGAGGAGTGGGGGGACCTCCGAAGTCGAGACCACCTTC.

The genes are TRBV19 and TRBJ1-5; 8 bases are shared with TRBD1. V lost 5 bases, J lost 5 bases, and 11 bases stayed unmatched. The CDR3 sequence is 16 residues long. Germline-derived CDR1 and CDR2 are LNHDA and SQIVND (reference sequence). In nucleotides, the CDR3 is TGTGCCAGTAGTGGGAGGGACAGGTGGGGCGATCAGCCCCAGCATTTT. It specifies CASSGRDRWGDQPQHF.

The chain links TRBV18 to TRBJ2-7; TRBD2 matches 8 bases. This CDR3 has 13 amino acids. The germline V gene has CDR1 KGHSH and CDR2 LQKENI. Trimming took 3 bases from V and 4 from J; bases not matched to a gene: 2. Here the CDR3 reads CASSPGGGYEQYF. The CDR3 DNA follows: TGTGCCAGCTCACCGGGCGGGGGGTACGAGCAGTACTTC.

The rearrangement joins TRBV4-1 to TRBJ1-1; 8 bases align to TRBD1. The CDR3 consists of 18 residues. Germline trimming cut 4 bases from V and 3 bases from J; bases unmatched to any gene: 16. Germline V lookup: CDR1 MGHRA, CDR2 YSYEKL. DNA of the CDR3: TGCGCCAGCAGCCTCCTGGAAGTGGGGTCACAGGGGGACACTGAAGCTTTCTTT. Residues: CASSLLEVGSQGDTEAFF.

The genes are TRBV27 and TRBJ2-2; no reliable D call. With 8 bases removed from V and 6 bases from J, the gap between germline ends came to 7 bases. The CDR3 totals 11 residues. CDR1 MNHEY and CDR2 SMNVEV come from the germline V gene (reference sequence). The CDR3 spells CASWGSGELFF. The CDR3 nucleotides read TGTGCCAGCTGGGGTTCCGGGGAGCTGTTTTTT.

This chain joins TRBV5-1 and TRBJ1-1; D uncertain. The CDR3 contains 14 residues. V was trimmed by 4 bases and J by 4 bases, leaving 14 bases between them. The germline V gene encodes CDR1 SGHRS and CDR2 YFSETQ. CDR3 bases: TGCGCCAGCAGCCTGGGAGGCAGCAGCACTGAAGCTTTCTTT. Protein: CASSLGGSSTEAFF.

The chain joins TRBV5-4 to TRBJ2-4; 7 bases are shared with TRBD1. V trimming: 5 bases; J trimming: 8 bases; junction bases outside the gene matches: 7. The CDR3 has 13 residues. Germline V gives CDR1 SGHNT, CDR2 YYREEE (reference sequence). The CDR3 protein is CASRDRTEDIQYF. CDR3 sequence (DNA): TGTGCCAGCAGGGACAGGACGGAGGACATTCAGTACTTC. The full variable domain, its missing parts supplied by reference TRBV5-4 and TRBJ2-4, is ETGVTQSPTHLIKTRGQQVTLRCSSQSGHNTVSWYQQALGQGPQFIFQYYREEENGRGNFPPRFSGLQFPNYSSELNVNALELDDSALYLCASRDRTEDIQYFGAGTRLSVL.

The chain joins TRBV5-8 to TRBJ1-1; 10 bases map to TRBD1. This CDR3 is built from 17 residues. V lost 4 bases to trimming and J lost 5 bases; unmatched junction nucleotides: 14. Germline V gives CDR1 SGHTS, CDR2 YDEGEE. CDR3 region: CASSTPTGGLSETEAFF. The CDR3 region has the DNA TGTGCCAGCAGCACGCCGACAGGGGGCTTATCGGAAACTGAAGCTTTCTTT.

CDR3 region: CASSGPEQYF. The CDR3, as DNA: TGTGCCAGCAGTGGGCCCGAGCAGTACTTC. The chain combines TRBV2 with TRBJ2-7; D gene uncertain. CDR1 is SNHLY and CDR2 is FYNNEI in the germline V gene. V was clipped by 4 bases and J by 6 bases, with 4 bases between them. The CDR3 has 10 amino acids.

The chain employs TRBV5-6 and TRBJ2-1, with D unresolved. V was clipped by 0 bases and J by 6 bases, with 4 bases between them. The germline V gene encodes CDR1 SGHDT and CDR2 YYEEEE. The CDR3 totals 12 residues. The CDR3 coding sequence is TGTGCCAGCAGCTTGGGACTCAATGAGCAGTTCTTC. Protein sequence: CASSLGLNEQFF.

The J gene is TRBJ1-3, the V gene TRBV6-1; 9 positions match TRBD1. The ends lost 1 base at V and 16 bases at J; junction bases unmatched: 2. This CDR3 is built from 11 residues. Germline CDR1 is MNHNS and CDR2 is SASEGT. CDR3 sequence (DNA): TGTGCCAGCAGTGAAGGGACAGGGGCGTATTTT. Its translation: CASSEGTGAYF.